This T cell receptor (beta chain) appears in the sequencing data of a study of CD8+ T cells in alopecia areata. Study-wide results and limits: One nonresponder leaves baseline CD8+ expansion's link to response uncertain.

Of note for this clone: Its antigen is unknown.

CDR1 is MNHNS, CDR2 SASEGT, per germline. V dropped 7 bases and J dropped 10 bases, with 11 bases sitting between them. This CDR3 is 11 amino acids long. RNA, once extracted, was reverse transcribed into cDNA for use as the sequencing template. Clones were read by immunoSEQ multiplex PCR, and TCRdb kept only the in-frame ones, dropping some. The data contain approximately 210,000 clones, around two fifths of them singletons. Treatment: oral pan-JAK inhibitor, 5-10 mg twice daily. The J gene is TRBJ2-1, the V gene TRBV6-1; no clear D gene. The sequenced sample was CD4+ T cells sorted from blood, obtained at approximately week 36, from a patient treated with tofacitinib. The TCR sequence derives from a human donor with alopecia areata. CDR3 coding DNA: TGTGCCAGCACCCTACACGCCGAGCAGTTCTTC. Translated, it gives CASTLHAEQFF.